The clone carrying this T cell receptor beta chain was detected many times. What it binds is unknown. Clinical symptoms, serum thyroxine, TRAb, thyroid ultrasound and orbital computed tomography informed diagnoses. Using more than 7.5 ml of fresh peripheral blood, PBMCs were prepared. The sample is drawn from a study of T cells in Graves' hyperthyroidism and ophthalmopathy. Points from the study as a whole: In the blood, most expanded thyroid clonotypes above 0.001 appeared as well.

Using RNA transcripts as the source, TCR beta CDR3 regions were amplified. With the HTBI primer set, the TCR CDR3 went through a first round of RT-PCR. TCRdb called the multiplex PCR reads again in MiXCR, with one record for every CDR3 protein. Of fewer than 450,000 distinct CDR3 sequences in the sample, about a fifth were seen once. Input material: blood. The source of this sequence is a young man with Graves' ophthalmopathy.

The CDR3 spells CASSSTGGWDYGYTF. CDR3 DNA: TGTGCCAGCAGCTCAACAGGGGGCTGGGACTATGGCTACACCTTC. V is TRBV7-9 and J is TRBJ1-2, with 9 positions matching TRBD1. V was pared by 4 bases and J by 3 bases, with 6 bases of the junction left unmatched. This CDR3 has 15 amino acids. Germline V lookup: CDR1 SEHNR, CDR2 FQNEAQ (reference sequence).